This TCR beta chain emerged from a study of blood T cells in healthy people across ages. Study at large: Template switching picked up about one barcoded beta molecule for each two T cells. Whole-study results and caveats: Per million T cells, TCR beta diversity dropped about linearly as age rose.

About this clonotype: Its specificity is unknown.

For the second PCR, which ran for about 7 to 12 cycles, a sample-barcoded 5' primer and a J-beta primer mix were used. The authors tagged each cDNA molecule using a template-switch adaptor with 12 random nucleotides. TCRdb reprocessed the 5' RACE reads with MiXCR, giving one entry per CDR3 protein. The repertoire includes about 1 million distinct CDR3 sequences, under 30% of them detected once, and around 0.75% sits in the top ten. The CDR3 covers 16 residues. V dropped 4 bases and J dropped 5 bases, with 20 bases sitting between them. Germline CDR1 is LNHDA and CDR2 is SQIVND (reference sequence). The same specimen was also included in a second study, on T cells of mothers and their children. That source reports: Samples were obtained from a few healthy Caucasian mothers and their six children.

The chain employs TRBV19 and TRBJ2-5; possibly TRBD1 or TRBD2 for D (6 bases each). Sequencing was carried out using blood. This sequence originates from a girl aged 2 to 10 in good health. The CDR3 here is CASSRRGGPQGETQYF. The CDR3 region has the DNA TGTGCCAGTAGTAGACGAGGGGGGCCCCAGGGTGAGACCCAGTACTTC.